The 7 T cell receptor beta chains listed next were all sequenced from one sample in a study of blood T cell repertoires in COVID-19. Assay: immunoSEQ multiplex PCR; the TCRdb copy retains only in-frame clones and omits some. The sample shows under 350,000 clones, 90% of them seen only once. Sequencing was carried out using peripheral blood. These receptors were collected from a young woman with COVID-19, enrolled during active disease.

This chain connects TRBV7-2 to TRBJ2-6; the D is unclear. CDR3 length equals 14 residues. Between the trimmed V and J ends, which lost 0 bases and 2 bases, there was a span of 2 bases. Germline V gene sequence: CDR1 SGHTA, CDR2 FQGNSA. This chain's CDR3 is CASSLATGANVLTF. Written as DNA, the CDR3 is TGTGCCAGCAGCTTAGCTACTGGGGCCAACGTCCTGACTTTC.

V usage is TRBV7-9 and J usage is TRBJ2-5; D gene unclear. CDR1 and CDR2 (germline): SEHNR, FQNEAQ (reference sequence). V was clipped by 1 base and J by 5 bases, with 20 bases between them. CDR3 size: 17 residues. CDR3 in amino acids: CASSLVGKFERRETQYF. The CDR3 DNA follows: TGTGCCAGCAGCTTAGTGGGTAAGTTTGAGAGGCGGGAGACCCAGTACTTC.

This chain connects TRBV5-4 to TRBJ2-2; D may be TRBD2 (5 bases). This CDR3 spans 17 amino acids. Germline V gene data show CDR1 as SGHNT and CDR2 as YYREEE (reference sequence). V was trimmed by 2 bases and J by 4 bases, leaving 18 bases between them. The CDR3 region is CASSFGDSVRVTGELFF. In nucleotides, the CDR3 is TGTGCCAGCAGCTTCGGCGATAGCGTACGCGTCACCGGGGAGCTGTTTTTT. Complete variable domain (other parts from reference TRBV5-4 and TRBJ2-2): ETGVTQSPTHLIKTRGQQVTLRCSSQSGHNTVSWYQQALGQGPQFIFQYYREEENGRGNFPPRFSGLQFPNYSSELNVNALELDDSALYLCASSFGDSVRVTGELFFGEGSRLTVL.

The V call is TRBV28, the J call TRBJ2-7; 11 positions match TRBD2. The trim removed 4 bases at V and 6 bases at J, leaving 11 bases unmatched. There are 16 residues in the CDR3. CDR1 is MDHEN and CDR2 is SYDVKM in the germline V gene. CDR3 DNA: TGTGCCAGCAGTTCGCGGTTGGGTAGCGGGAGGGCCGAGCAGTACTTC. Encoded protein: CASSSRLGSGRAEQYF.

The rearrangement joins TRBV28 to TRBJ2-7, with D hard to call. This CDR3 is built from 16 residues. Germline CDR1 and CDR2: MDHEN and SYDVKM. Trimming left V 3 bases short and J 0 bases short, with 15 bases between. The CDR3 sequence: CASSFFLDLDSYEQYF. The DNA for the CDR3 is TGTGCCAGCAGTTTTTTTCTCGACTTGGACTCCTACGAGCAGTACTTC. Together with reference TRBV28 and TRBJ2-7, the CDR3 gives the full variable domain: DVKVTQSSRYLVKRTGEKVFLECVQDMDHENMFWYRQDPGLGLRLIYFSYDVKMKEKGDIPEGYSVSREKKERFSLILESASTNQTSMYLCASSFFLDLDSYEQYFGPGTRLTVT.

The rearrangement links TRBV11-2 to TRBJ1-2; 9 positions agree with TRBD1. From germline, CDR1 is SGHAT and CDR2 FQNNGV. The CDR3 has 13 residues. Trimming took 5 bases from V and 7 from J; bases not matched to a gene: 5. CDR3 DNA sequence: TGTGCCAGCAGCCTGGGACAGGGACTTGGCTACACCTTC. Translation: CASSLGQGLGYTF.

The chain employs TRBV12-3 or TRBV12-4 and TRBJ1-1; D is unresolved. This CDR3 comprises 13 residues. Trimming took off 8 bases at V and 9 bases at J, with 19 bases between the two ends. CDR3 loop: CASQRRLEMKAFF. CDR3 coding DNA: TGTGCCAGCCAGAGGAGACTTGAGATGAAAGCTTTCTTT.